This T cell receptor (beta chain) was captured in a study of cytomegalovirus exposure and HLA in healthy donors. Notes on the study in general: The authors later found most CMV-associated TCR beta chains appeared HLA-restricted. Analysis performed later showed TCR beta chains linked to HLA being more clonally expanded than equally common others.

Primers: 60 Vbeta forward and 13 Jbeta reverse. The repertoire was sequenced with immunoSEQ multiplex PCR; TCRdb's copy has only in-frame clones and lacks some. Among approximately 67,000 clones, 55% to 80% were seen once, and the ten largest hold roughly 2.1%. For this clone: The target antigen is unknown.

Trimming cost V 6 bases and J 7 bases; bases outside gene matches: 3. This CDR3 is built from 14 residues. Germline V CDR1 and CDR2: LNHDA, SQIVND (reference sequence). Sequenced input: PBMCs. This TCR was recovered from a woman in her twenties or thirties in good health and CMV-seronegative. This sequence joins TRBV19 and TRBJ1-6; 10 nucleotides line up with TRBD1. The DNA of the CDR3 is TGTGCCAGTAGGCAGACAGGGGGCAATTCACCCCTCCACTTT. This codes for CASRQTGGNSPLHF.